A selection of T cell receptor beta chains follows, all from one sample in a study of metastatic and nonmetastatic thyroid tumors. TCRdb re-called the PCR reads through MiXCR. The profile shows about 9,400 clones, about a third of them singletons. Source material: adjacent normal tissue. These receptors all come from a female donor with papillary thyroid cancer or a benign thyroid nodule (not recorded which). Some clones in this sample may be carry-over from other donors' samples. The CDR3 runs from the conserved cysteine through the conserved F or W.

CASSATSGRRDTQYF,TRBV2
CASSFSGEAFF,TRBV5-1
CASSMGQPPLHF,TRBV12-3/TRBV12-4
CASRIFDEQYF,TRBV11-2
CASSTGLAGVPSYNEQFF,TRBV28
CSALTPNTEAFF,TRBV20-1
CASSQAAGRAGELFF,TRBV4-1
CASTISGRASEQYF,TRBV5-1
CASSAVMNTEAFF,TRBV2
CASSLGRLSPKRSSANVLTF,TRBV7-9
CASSPLAGGATDTQYF,TRBV5-4
CASKERTGGGYLREYGQYF,TRBV6-6
CASTQTGYEQYF,TRBV6-1
CASSIPRLAYMEETQYF,TRBV19
CASSPQPTAFNQPQHF,TRBV5-5
CASSADGTDTQYF,TRBV12-3/TRBV12-4
CSARAPDITDTQYF,TRBV20-1
CASRRRGLGNIQYF,TRBV28
CSAGRDTQYF,TRBV20-1
CASSHGNRGNEQFF,TRBV11-2
CASSQDRQIPGELFF,TRBV4-3
CAVKGQADGEVEQYF,TRBV6-1
CASSVGGRQETQYF,TRBV10-2
CSASPQAVYYGYTF,TRBV20-1
CASSSQSGTEAFF,TRBV19
CASSLEANTQYF,TRBV7-9
CASSFPGGETQYF,TRBV11-2
CASSLGGTSVGEQFF,TRBV7-2
CASSFSSTYEQYF,TRBV28
CASSIGGLLHF,TRBV19
CASSLVSTEYNEQFF,TRBV11-2
CASSLQAGNTEAFF,TRBV5-1
CASIFQGYYGYTF,TRBV2
CASSIASSGRAGRGTGELFF,TRBV19
CASSLIIGAWEQFF,TRBV11-2
CSAHSLVRTDTQYF,TRBV20-1
CASRTEGAIAKNIQYF,TRBV6-1
CASSPLGGGNEQFF,TRBV7-9
CSARDTQTGTDGELFF,TRBV20-1
CASSFDRGETQYF,TRBV12-3/TRBV12-4
CASSGGDTPGETQYF,TRBV2
CASMSPGTNYGYTF,TRBV6-1
CASSEKTGGGSPLHF,TRBV28
CSSRDGQGVYRHYF,TRBV2
CSAKRDLANNEQFF,TRBV20-1
CASGELGGGDTQYF,TRBV7-2
CASSYGLGGYEQYF,TRBV28
CASSETLTPGELFF,TRBV7-9
CASSEAMGWRASYEQYF,TRBV6-1
CASSRAGIKGYTF,TRBV5-1
CAISDAKRGNQPQHF,TRBV10-3
CASSPNEPNYEQYF,TRBV4-1
CASSLEADRVAKNIQYF,TRBV5-6
CASSFEGGANEKLFF,TRBV7-9
CASTFLGSQAGNTIYF,TRBV6-1
CASSYSVTSRSYNEQFF,TRBV6-2/TRBV6-3
CAYRQGARYTQYF,TRBV30
CASKGRVPDTQYF,TRBV5-1